The rows below give T cell receptor beta chains drawn from one sample of a study of OX40 agonist ivuxolimab in advanced cancers. Sequencing was performed with immunoSEQ multiplex PCR; in TCRdb, only in-frame clones are kept and a portion is missing. Of 55,000 to 85,000 clones in the sample, 80% to 90% are singletons; the top ten hold about 0.75%. Specimen: CD4+ or CD8+ T cells sorted from blood, collected in a trial of the OX40 agonist ivuxolimab. Receptor source: an adult with an advanced solid tumor such as melanoma, head and neck, liver or kidney cancer. Each CDR3 is given with its conserved first and last residue. The D gene is left open where the match is weak. Some rows have no size entry. The others give once, few or many, or a class for an expanded clone.

abundance,v_gene,j_gene,d_gene,CDR3nt,CDR3aa
few,TRBV21-1,TRBJ2-6,NA,TGTGCCAGCAGCTGTACTAGCTCTGGGGCCAACGTCCTGACTTTC,CASSCTSSGANVLTF
NA,TRBV30,TRBJ1-3,NA,TGTGCCTGGAACTTAGGACGCCTGGAGGGAAACACCATATATTTT,CAWNLGRLEGNTIYF
NA,TRBV30,TRBJ2-2,TRBD1,TGTGCCTGGAGTGACAGGGGGTGGCAGGACGGGGAGCTGTTTTTT,CAWSDRGWQDGELFF
NA,TRBV10-1,TRBJ2-7,TRBD2,TGCGCCAGCAGTGCTAGCGGGAGGGCTGACGAGCAGTACTTC,CASSASGRADEQYF
NA,TRBV18,TRBJ2-2,NA,TGTGCCAGCTCACCAATTGCTGGGGACACCGGGGAGCTGTTTTTT,CASSPIAGDTGELFF
NA,TRBV19,TRBJ1-1,NA,TGTGCCAGTACCCAAAGGGGAGGAAGCACTGAAGCTTTCTTT,CASTQRGGSTEAFF
NA,TRBV28,TRBJ1-4,TRBD1,TGTGCCAGCAGTTTGGGACAGGGGGTCCCTAATGAAAAACTGTTTTTT,CASSLGQGVPNEKLFF
NA,TRBV2,TRBJ2-1,NA,TGTGCCAGCAGTTTGATTAATGAGCAGTTCTTC,CASSLINEQFF
medium-sized,TRBV9,TRBJ2-1,NA,TGTGCCAGCAGCGTCTTCCCCACTAGTACCGGTTACAATGAGCAGTTCTTC,CASSVFPTSTGYNEQFF
NA,TRBV5-4,TRBJ1-2,TRBD1,TGTGCCAGCAGCTTACTACAGGGGATGAGTGGCTACACCTTC,CASSLLQGMSGYTF
NA,TRBV4-1,TRBJ2-3,NA,TGCGCCAGCAGCCAACCGAACGGACGGTCTGGGGATACGCAGTATTTT,CASSQPNGRSGDTQYF
NA,TRBV18,TRBJ1-4,NA,TGTGCCAGCTCACCATACGGCTTTGTGAATGAAAAACTGTTTTTT,CASSPYGFVNEKLFF
few,TRBV2,TRBJ2-2,TRBD1,TGTGCCAGCAGTGCCCTGGGACAGGGTGGCGGGGAGCTGTTTTTT,CASSALGQGGGELFF
NA,TRBV7-3,TRBJ2-1,TRBD1,TGTGCCAGCAGCTTTGAGGGGACAGGCGGTCTACGGAGGTTGTTCTTC,CASSFEGTGGLRRLFF
NA,TRBV19,TRBJ2-3,NA,TGTGCCAGTAGTATAGGCGGGGTAGGTGGAGATACGCAGTATTTT,CASSIGGVGGDTQYF